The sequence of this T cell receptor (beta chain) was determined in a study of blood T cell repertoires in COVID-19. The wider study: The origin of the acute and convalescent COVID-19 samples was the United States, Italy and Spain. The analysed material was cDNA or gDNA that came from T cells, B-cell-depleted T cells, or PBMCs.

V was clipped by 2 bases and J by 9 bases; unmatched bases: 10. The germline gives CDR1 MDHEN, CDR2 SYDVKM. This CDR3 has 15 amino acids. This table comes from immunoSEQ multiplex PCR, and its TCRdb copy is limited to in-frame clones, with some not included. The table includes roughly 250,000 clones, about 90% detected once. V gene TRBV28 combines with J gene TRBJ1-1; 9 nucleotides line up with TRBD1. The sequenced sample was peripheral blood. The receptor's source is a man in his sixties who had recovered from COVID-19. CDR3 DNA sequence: TGTGCCAGCAGTTTAGGCAGTCCGGGACAGGGAAAAGCTTTCTTT. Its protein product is CASSLGSPGQGKAFF.